A selection of T cell receptor beta chains follows, all from one sample in a study of CD8+CD57+ T cells in acquired aplastic anemia. Each CDR3 protein is one row after TCRdb ran MiXCR on the reads. The sample carries 160,000 or so distinct CDR3 sequences, around half recorded once. Material for sequencing was sorted CD4+, CD8+, or CD8+CD57+ T cells (not recorded which) from PBMCs. Every receptor here comes from a human donor with aplastic anemia. Each CDR3 is given with its conserved first and last residue. Each record gives: J gene, V gene, CDR3 protein.

J: TRBJ2-4; V: TRBV3-1; CDR3: CASSQDRDIQYF
J: TRBJ1-1; V: TRBV10-3; CDR3: CAFEGEGAEAFF
J: TRBJ1-5; V: TRBV19; CDR3: CASSMRGSYQPQHF
J: TRBJ2-5; V: TRBV7-3; CDR3: CASSLAGGLGETQYF
J: TRBJ2-5; V: TRBV24-1; CDR3: CATSDPSETQYF
J: TRBJ2-7; V: TRBV7-6; CDR3: CASSKPGSWEQYF
J: TRBJ1-2; V: TRBV25-1; CDR3: CASKPDSSLDGYTF
J: TRBJ1-5; V: TRBV15; CDR3: CATSRENQPQHF
J: TRBJ1-6; V: TRBV10-3; CDR3: CAISEVNSPLHF
J: TRBJ2-1; V: TRBV7-3; CDR3: CASSSDSAGGYNEQFF
J: TRBJ1-2; V: TRBV19; CDR3: CASSMGYGYTF
J: TRBJ2-1; V: TRBV11-2; CDR3: CASSLGSSSYNEQFF
J: TRBJ2-5; V: TRBV19; CDR3: CASSIRAVQETQYF
J: TRBJ1-6; V: TRBV19; CDR3: CASSTRPNPPLHF
J: TRBJ2-1; V: TRBV2; CDR3: CASRGTSGGYNEQFF
J: TRBJ2-7; V: TRBV7-6; CDR3: CASSLAFRYEQYF
J: TRBJ2-2; V: TRBV5-1; CDR3: CASLPGDTSAGELFF
J: TRBJ2-5; V: TRBV7-6; CDR3: CASSLTGSETQYF
J: TRBJ1-5; V: TRBV2; CDR3: CASRGDWAGEGNQPQHF
J: TRBJ1-5; V: TRBV6-1; CDR3: CASNAFPGTLISNQPQHF
J: TRBJ2-2; V: TRBV15; CDR3: CAISRGQGADTGELSF
J: TRBJ2-5; V: TRBV19; CDR3: CASSATSGSWQTQYF
J: TRBJ1-1; V: TRBV9; CDR3: CASSVASPGGNTEAFF
J: TRBJ2-5; V: TRBV15; CDR3: CATSRGGAGETQYF
J: TRBJ1-5; V: TRBV24-1; CDR3: CATSGRTGGGNQPQHF
J: TRBJ2-5; V: TRBV7-9; CDR3: CASSPMTSRETQYF
J: TRBJ1-2; V: TRBV15; CDR3: CATSPGQGTGYTF
J: TRBJ1-2; V: TRBV15; CDR3: CATSSQGGDGYTF
J: TRBJ1-1; V: TRBV11-2; CDR3: CASSWTGPNTEAFF
J: TRBJ1-6; V: TRBV6-1; CDR3: CASTREVDSPLHF
J: TRBJ2-1; V: TRBV10-3; CDR3: CAISAGTGDNEQFF
J: TRBJ2-1; V: TRBV29-1; CDR3: CSVSGFDEQFF
J: TRBJ1-5; V: TRBV24-1; CDR3: CATSRTVNQPQHF
J: TRBJ1-2; V: TRBV6-5; CDR3: CASSYDREYGYTF
J: TRBJ2-2; V: TRBV5-8; CDR3: CASSLELANTGELFF
J: TRBJ2-2; V: TRBV25-1; CDR3: CASSETATGELFF
J: TRBJ2-1; V: TRBV18; CDR3: CASSPLRGLDEQFF
J: TRBJ1-2; V: TRBV19; CDR3: CASTFKGQPQDGYTF
J: TRBJ2-7; V: TRBV5-1; CDR3: CASGPHGTGTYEQYF
J: TRBJ2-5; V: TRBV20-1; CDR3: CSARVASGRDQETQYF
J: TRBJ2-1; V: TRBV25-1; CDR3: CASTRARGGGNEQFF